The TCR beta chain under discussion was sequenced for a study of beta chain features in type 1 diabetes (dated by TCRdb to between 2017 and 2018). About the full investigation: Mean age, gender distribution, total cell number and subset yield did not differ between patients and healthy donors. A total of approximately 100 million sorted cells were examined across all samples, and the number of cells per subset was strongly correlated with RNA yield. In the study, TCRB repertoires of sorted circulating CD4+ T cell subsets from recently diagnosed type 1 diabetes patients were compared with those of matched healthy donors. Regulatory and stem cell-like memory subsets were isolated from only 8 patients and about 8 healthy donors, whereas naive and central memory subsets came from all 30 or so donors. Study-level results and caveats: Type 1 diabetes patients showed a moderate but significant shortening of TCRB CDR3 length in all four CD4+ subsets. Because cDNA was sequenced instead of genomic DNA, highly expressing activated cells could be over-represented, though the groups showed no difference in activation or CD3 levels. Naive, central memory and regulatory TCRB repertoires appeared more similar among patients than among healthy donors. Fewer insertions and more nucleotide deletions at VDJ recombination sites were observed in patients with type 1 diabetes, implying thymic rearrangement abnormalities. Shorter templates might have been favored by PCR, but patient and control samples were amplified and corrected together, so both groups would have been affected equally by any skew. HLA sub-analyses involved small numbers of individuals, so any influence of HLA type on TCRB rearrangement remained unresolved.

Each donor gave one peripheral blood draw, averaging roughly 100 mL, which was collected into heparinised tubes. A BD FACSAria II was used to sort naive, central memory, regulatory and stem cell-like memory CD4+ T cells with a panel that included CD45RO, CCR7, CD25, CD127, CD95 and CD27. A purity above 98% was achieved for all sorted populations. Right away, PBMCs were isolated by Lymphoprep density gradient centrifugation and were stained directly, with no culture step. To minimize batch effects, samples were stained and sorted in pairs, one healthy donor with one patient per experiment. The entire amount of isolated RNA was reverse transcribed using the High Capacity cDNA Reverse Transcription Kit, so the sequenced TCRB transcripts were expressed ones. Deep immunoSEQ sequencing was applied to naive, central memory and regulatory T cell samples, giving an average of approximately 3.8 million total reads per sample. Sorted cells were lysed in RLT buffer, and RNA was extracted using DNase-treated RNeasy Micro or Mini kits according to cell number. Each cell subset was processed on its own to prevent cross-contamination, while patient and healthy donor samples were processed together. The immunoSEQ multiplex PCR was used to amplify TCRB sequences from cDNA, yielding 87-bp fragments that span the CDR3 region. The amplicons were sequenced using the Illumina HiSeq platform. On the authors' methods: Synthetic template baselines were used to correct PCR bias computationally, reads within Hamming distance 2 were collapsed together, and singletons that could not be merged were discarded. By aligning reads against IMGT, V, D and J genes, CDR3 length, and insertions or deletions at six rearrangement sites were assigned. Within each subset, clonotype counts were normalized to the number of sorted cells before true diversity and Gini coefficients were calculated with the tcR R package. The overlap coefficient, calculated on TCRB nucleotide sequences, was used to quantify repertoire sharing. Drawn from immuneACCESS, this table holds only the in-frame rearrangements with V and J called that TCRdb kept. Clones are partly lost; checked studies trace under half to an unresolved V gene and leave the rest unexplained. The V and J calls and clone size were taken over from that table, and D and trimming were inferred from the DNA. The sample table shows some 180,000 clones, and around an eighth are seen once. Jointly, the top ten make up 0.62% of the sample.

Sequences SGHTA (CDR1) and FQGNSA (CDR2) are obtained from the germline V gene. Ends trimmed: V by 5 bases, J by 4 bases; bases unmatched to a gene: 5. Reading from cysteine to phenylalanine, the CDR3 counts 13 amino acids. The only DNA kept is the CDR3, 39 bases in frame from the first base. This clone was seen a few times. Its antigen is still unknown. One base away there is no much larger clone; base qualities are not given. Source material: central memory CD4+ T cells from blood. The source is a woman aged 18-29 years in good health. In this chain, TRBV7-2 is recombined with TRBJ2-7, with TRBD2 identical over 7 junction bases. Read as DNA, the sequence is TGTGCCAGCAGCCCTGATAGCGGGTACGAGCAGTACTTC. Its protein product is CASSPDSGYEQYF. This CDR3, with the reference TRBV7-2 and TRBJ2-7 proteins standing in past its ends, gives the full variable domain GAGVSQSPSNKVTEKGKDVELRCDPISGHTALYWYRQSLGQGLEFLIYFQGNSAPDKSGLPSDRFSAERTGGSVSTLTIQRTQQEDSAVYLCASSPDSGYEQYFGPGTRLTVT.